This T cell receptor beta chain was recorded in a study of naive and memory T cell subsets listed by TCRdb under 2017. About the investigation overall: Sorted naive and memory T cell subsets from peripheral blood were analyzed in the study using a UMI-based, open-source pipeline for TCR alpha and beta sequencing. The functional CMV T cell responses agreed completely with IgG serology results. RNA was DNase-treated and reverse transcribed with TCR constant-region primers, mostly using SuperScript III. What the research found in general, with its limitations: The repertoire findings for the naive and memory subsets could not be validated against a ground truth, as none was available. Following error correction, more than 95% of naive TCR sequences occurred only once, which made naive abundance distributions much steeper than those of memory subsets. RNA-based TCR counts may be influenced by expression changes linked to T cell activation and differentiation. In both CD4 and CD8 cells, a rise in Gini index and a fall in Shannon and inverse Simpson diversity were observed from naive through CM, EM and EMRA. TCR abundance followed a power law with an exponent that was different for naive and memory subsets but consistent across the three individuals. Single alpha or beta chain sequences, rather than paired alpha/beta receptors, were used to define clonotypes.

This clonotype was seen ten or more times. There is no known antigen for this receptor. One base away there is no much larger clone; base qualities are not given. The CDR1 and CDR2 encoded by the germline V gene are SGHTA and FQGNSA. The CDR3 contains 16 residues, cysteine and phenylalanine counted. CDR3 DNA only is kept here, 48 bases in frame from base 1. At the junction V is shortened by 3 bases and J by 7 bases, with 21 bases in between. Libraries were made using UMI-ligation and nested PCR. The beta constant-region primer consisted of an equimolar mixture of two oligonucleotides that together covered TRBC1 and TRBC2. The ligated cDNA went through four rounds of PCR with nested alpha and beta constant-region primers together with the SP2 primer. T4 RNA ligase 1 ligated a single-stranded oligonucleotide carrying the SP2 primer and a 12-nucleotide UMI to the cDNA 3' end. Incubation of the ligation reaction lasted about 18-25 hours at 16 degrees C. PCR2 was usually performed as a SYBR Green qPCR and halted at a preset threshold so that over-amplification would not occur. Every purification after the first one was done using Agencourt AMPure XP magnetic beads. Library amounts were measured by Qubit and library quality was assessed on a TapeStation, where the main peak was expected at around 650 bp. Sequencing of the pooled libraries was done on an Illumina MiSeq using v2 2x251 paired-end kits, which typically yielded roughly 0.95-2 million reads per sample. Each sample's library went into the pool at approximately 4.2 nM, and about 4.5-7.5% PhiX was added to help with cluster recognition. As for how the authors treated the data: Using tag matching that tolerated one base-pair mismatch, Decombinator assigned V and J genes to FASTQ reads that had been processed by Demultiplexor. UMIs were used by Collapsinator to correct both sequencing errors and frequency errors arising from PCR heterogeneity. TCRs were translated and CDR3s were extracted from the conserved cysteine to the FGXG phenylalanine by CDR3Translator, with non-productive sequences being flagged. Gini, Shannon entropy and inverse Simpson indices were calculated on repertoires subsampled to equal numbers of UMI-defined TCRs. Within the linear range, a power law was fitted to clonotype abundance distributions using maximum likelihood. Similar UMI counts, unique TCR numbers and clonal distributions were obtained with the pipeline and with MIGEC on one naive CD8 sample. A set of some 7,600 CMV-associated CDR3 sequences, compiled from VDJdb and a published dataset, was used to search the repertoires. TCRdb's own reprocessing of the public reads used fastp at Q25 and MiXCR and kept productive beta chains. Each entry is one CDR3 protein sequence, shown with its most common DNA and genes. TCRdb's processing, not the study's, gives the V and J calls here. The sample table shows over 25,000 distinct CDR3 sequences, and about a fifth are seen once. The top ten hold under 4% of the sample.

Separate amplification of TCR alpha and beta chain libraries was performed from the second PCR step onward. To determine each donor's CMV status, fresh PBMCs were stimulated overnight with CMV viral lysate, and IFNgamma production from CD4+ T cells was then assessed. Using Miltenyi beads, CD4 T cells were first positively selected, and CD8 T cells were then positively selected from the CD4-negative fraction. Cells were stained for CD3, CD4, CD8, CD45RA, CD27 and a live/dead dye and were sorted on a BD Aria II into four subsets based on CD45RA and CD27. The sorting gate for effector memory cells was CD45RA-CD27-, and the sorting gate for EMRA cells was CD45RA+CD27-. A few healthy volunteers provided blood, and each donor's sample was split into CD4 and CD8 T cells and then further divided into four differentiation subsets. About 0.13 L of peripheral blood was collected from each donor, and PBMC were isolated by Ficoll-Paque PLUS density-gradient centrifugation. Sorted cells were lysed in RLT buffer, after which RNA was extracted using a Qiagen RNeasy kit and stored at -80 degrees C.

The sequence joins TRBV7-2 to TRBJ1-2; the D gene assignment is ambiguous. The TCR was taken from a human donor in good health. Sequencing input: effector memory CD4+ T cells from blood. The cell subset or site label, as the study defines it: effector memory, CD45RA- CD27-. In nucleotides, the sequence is TGTGCCAGCAGCTTGGCGGCTTGGGCCACCACGGGTGGCTACACCTTC. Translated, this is CASSLAAWATTGGYTF.